The clone carrying this TCR beta chain is deemed medium-sized (0.01 to 0.1%). Antigen unknown. With V trimmed by 3 bases and J by 3 bases, 10 bases remained unmatched. This CDR3 has 16 amino acids. Germline loops: CDR1 SGHKS, CDR2 YYEKEE (reference sequence). This record comes from a study of T and B cells in COVID-19 patients. Study-level findings and limits: Exclusive to the recovered cohort were some 2,300 TCR clusters, around 31 of them with low generation probability.

Blood genomic DNA input for TRB amplification was 250-500 ng. BIOMED2 TRB-A/B primer pools were used in multiplex TRB PCR. MiXCR, applied by TCRdb to the multiplex PCR reads, yields one record per CDR3 protein. The sample contains about 10,000 distinct CDR3 sequences, approximately 27% of which appear only once. The chain recombines TRBV5-5 with TRBJ2-7; 9 bases agree with TRBD2. The TCR originated in a human donor who had recovered from COVID-19. The sequenced material came from blood. CDR3 DNA: TGTGCCAGCAGCTCAGCCCTAGCGGGACCCGGCTACGAGCAGTACTTC. Translation gives CASSSALAGPGYEQYF.